This passage covers 28 T cell receptor beta chains from one sample sequenced in a study of cytomegalovirus exposure and HLA in healthy donors. Both 60 Vbeta primers and 13 Jbeta primers went into the PCR. The data were produced by immunoSEQ multiplex PCR, yet TCRdb's version contains in-frame clones alone and is incomplete. The sample has more than 150,000 clones; roughly 79% are singletons. The specimen sequenced was PBMCs. The receptors shown here come from a man aged 35 to 55 in good health and CMV-seronegative.

The chain couples TRBV18 to TRBJ2-1, with 7 bases aligning to TRBD2. The CDR3 totals 18 residues. Trimming at V came to 6 bases and at J to 0 bases, leaving 14 bases not matched to a gene. Germline values: CDR1 KGHSH, CDR2 LQKENI. CDR3 bases: TGTGCCAGCTCCCTGAGACCGGGGGGTCCGAGCTCCTACAATGAGCAGTTCTTC. Protein product: CASSLRPGGPSSYNEQFF.

The chain is built from TRBV4-1 and TRBJ1-5, with a tentative D call TRBD1 (5 bases). Trimming took 3 bases from V and 1 from J, leaving 16 bases between them. The CDR3 sequence is 17 residues long. Germline CDR1 reads MGHRA; CDR2 reads YSYEKL. CDR3 bases: TGCGCCAGCAGCCATCCTGCGGGGCCTAGAAGCAATCAGCCCCAGCATTTT. Protein: CASSHPAGPRSNQPQHF.

V is TRBV19 and J is TRBJ1-2; D ambiguous. Germline CDR1 is LNHDA and CDR2 is SQIVND (reference sequence). With 7 bases removed from V and 4 bases from J, the gap between germline ends came to 13 bases. The CDR3 extends over 13 amino acids. The CDR3 region is CASNTGEGYGYTF. CDR3 DNA sequence: TGTGCCAGTAACACTGGAGAGGGCTATGGCTACACCTTC.

This sequence joins TRBV9 and TRBJ2-3, with D possibly TRBD2 on 5 matching bases. Trimming took 0 bases from V and 4 from J, leaving 15 bases between them. This CDR3 has 16 residues. Germline V gene data show CDR1 as SGDLS and CDR2 as YYNGEE. This chain's CDR3 is CASSVGMRGNSDTQYF. The CDR3 nucleotides are TGTGCCAGCAGCGTAGGAATGAGAGGGAATTCAGATACGCAGTATTTT.

The rearrangement uses TRBV5-6 and TRBJ1-1; no clear D. The CDR3 runs to 15 residues. CDR1 SGHDT and CDR2 YYEEEE come from the germline V gene. The V end was cut by 0 bases, the J end by 4 bases, with 13 bases between. CDR3 in amino acids: CASSLGIGESTEAFF. CDR3 DNA sequence: TGTGCCAGCAGCTTGGGAATCGGGGAGAGCACTGAAGCTTTCTTT.

The chain combines TRBV7-2 with TRBJ2-2; D is uncertain. CDR1 is SGHTA, CDR2 FQGNSA, per germline. Between the trimmed V and J ends, which lost 1 base and 0 bases, there was a span of 12 bases. The CDR3 is made up of 17 amino acids. This chain's CDR3 is CASSLELWLANTGELFF. CDR3 nucleotides: TGTGCCAGCAGCTTAGAATTATGGCTAGCGAACACCGGGGAGCTGTTTTTT.

This clone has only a few counts. CDR3 loop: CATNSQGGGGQYF. DNA for the CDR3: TGTGCCACGAACAGTCAGGGGGGAGGCGGGCAGTACTTC. The chain is built from TRBV5-4 and TRBJ2-7; a possible D gene is TRBD1 (7 bases). Germline lookup yields CDR1 SGHNT and CDR2 YYREEE (reference sequence). The CDR3 has 13 amino acids. V was trimmed by 9 bases and J by 9 bases, leaving 22 bases between them.

The chain carries TRBV2 and TRBJ1-2; D remains ambiguous. This CDR3 spans 12 amino acids. Germline V gene sequence: CDR1 SNHLY, CDR2 FYNNEI. V lost 4 bases and J lost 4, with 7 bases in between. The CDR3 sequence: CASSATGYGYTF. Here the CDR3 DNA reads TGTGCCAGCAGTGCGACGGGCTATGGCTACACCTTC.

Only a few counts were recorded for this clone. The V and J genes are TRBV2 and TRBJ2-7, with 8 bases identical to TRBD2. The germline V gene encodes CDR1 SNHLY and CDR2 FYNNEI. This CDR3 is 11 amino acids long. Trimming took 5 bases from V and 9 from J; bases not matched to a gene: 3. CDR3 in amino acids: CASSQLAAQYF. CDR3 nucleotides: TGTGCCAGCAGTCAACTAGCGGCGCAGTACTTC.

Concerning this clone: One end of the junction is discordant with germline, which a read error may explain. This chain connects TRBV7-9 to TRBJ1-2, with 7 bases matching TRBD1. Germline CDR1 SEHNR, CDR2 FQNEAQ (reference sequence). The CDR3 is 14 residues long. The DNA for the CDR3 is TGTTCCAGCAGCCCCACAGGGGAGGTCTATGGCTACACCTTC. Amino acid sequence: CSSSPTGEVYGYTF.

In DNA form, the CDR3 reads TGTGCCAGCAGCGTAGAGCGGGTCACCTACAATGAGCAGTTCTTC. Translation gives CASSVERVTYNEQFF. The chain is built from TRBV9 and TRBJ2-1; tentative D call: TRBD2 (6 bases). Trimming pared 0 bases from V and 2 bases from J, leaving 9 bases between. CDR1 is SGDLS, CDR2 YYNGEE, per germline. The CDR3 contains 15 residues.

The CDR3 region has the DNA TGTGCCAGCAGTTTCTCGCGGGGGGACTACGAGCAGTACGTC. Amino acids: CASSFSRGDYEQYV. V gene TRBV28 combines with J gene TRBJ2-7; 8 bases line up with TRBD2. CDR3 length: 14 residues. The V gene's germline CDR1 is MDHEN and CDR2 SYDVKM. Trimming removed 3 bases from V and 3 bases from J; junction bases left unmatched: 4.

This rearrangement joins TRBV15 to TRBJ2-5, with D perhaps matching TRBD1 (5 bases). The CDR3 has 15 residues. Trimming left V 0 bases short and J 2 bases short, with 10 bases between. Germline-derived CDR1 and CDR2 are LNHNV and YYDKDF (reference sequence). This chain's CDR3 is CATSRDKDIQETQYF. In nucleotides, the CDR3 is TGTGCCACCAGCAGAGATAAGGACATTCAAGAGACCCAGTACTTC.

CDR3 amino acids: CASSRRTGLASHPSSYEQYF. CDR3 nucleotides: TGTGCCAGCAGTCGGAGAACGGGACTAGCTTCGCATCCTTCCTCCTACGAGCAGTACTTC. This chain connects TRBV28 to TRBJ2-7; 9 bases agree with TRBD2. Germline V CDR1 and CDR2: MDHEN, SYDVKM. This CDR3 is built from 20 residues. The V and J ends lost 5 bases and 0 bases, in that order; junction bases with no gene match: 20.

The chain employs TRBV9 and TRBJ1-4; 10 bases are shared with TRBD1. The CDR3 spans 16 residues. V shed 0 bases, J shed 9 bases, and the junction held 8 bases outside the gene matches. Germline lookup yields CDR1 SGDLS and CDR2 YYNGEE. In DNA form, the CDR3 reads TGTGCCAGCAGCGTAGAGGGGGACAGGGGAGTGAAAAAACTGTTTTTT. Translating gives CASSVEGDRGVKKLFF.

The rearrangement joins TRBV25-1 to TRBJ2-7; 10 bases are a match to TRBD1. Germline lookup yields CDR1 MGHDK and CDR2 SYGVNS. With 4 bases clipped from V and 3 bases from J, the junction kept 9 bases outside the gene matches. The CDR3 has 16 residues. The CDR3 bases are TGTGCCAGCAGTGGGGGCCGGGACAGGGGCAACTACGAGCAGTACTTC. Translation gives CASSGGRDRGNYEQYF.

V and J are TRBV10-1 and TRBJ1-2, with D possibly TRBD1 on 6 matching bases. Germline CDR1 and CDR2: WNHNN and SYGVQD (reference sequence). Trimming left V 5 bases short and J 7 bases short, with 23 bases between. The CDR3 consists of 16 residues. The CDR3 bases are TGCGCCAGCAGTAAGGAGGCACAGGGCGCTATCTCTGGCTACACCTTC. This codes for CASSKEAQGAISGYTF.

This chain uses TRBV11-2 with TRBJ1-3; the D gene is possibly TRBD1 (6 bases). Germline-derived CDR1 and CDR2 are SGHAT and FQNNGV. The CDR3 is 14 amino acids. V was cut by 6 bases and J by 0 bases, with 9 bases left in between. CDR3 nucleotide sequence: TGTGCCAGCAGAGACAGGTCCTCTGGAAACACCATATATTTT. Translation gives CASRDRSSGNTIYF.

The chain has TRBV30 and TRBJ2-5; 11 bases map to TRBD1. The J call is uncertain, as TRBJ2-7 better fits the DNA end. Per the germline V gene, CDR1 is GTSNPN and CDR2 is SVGIG (reference sequence). CDR3 size: 12 residues. The CDR3 here is CAWGTGGYEQYF. CDR3 DNA sequence: TGTGCCTGGGGGACAGGGGGCTACGAGCAGTACTTC.

The rearrangement joins TRBV18 to TRBJ2-5; 10 nucleotides align to TRBD1. Trimming at V came to 2 bases and at J to 4 bases, leaving 4 bases not matched to a gene. The CDR3 is 15 residues long. CDR1 KGHSH and CDR2 LQKENI come from the germline V gene. The CDR3 region is CASSPGQGGTETQYF. In DNA, the CDR3 is TGTGCCAGCTCACCAGGACAGGGGGGAACAGAGACCCAGTACTTC.

This chain uses TRBV19 with TRBJ2-1, with 7 bases identical to TRBD2. V shed 9 bases, J shed 7 bases, and the junction held 9 bases outside the gene matches. CDR3 size: 13 residues. From germline, CDR1 is LNHDA and CDR2 SQIVND (reference sequence). The CDR3 spells CASRLDGGNEQFF. Written as DNA, the CDR3 is TGTGCCAGCCGACTAGACGGGGGGAATGAGCAGTTCTTC.

The rearrangement joins TRBV10-3 to TRBJ2-6; TRBD1 aligns across 9 bases. This CDR3 region has 17 residues. J lost 1 base, V lost 5 bases, and 6 bases had no gene match. Germline V gene lookup returns CDR1 ENHRY and CDR2 SYGVKD. The CDR3 loop is CAISSDRGRSGANVLTF. As DNA, the CDR3 is TGTGCCATCAGTTCCGACAGGGGGAGGTCTGGGGCCAACGTCCTGACTTTC.

This chain links TRBV7-6 with TRBJ2-2; TRBD2 agrees at 12 bases. The CDR3 is 19 amino acids. Trimming cost V 2 bases and J 7 bases; bases outside gene matches: 14. Germline CDR1 reads SGHVS; CDR2 reads FNYEAQ. This CDR3 is CASSLFGEGLAGQGGELFF. CDR3 sequence (DNA): TGTGCCAGCAGCTTATTTGGCGAGGGACTAGCGGGTCAAGGCGGGGAGCTGTTTTTT.

The chain combines TRBV28 with TRBJ2-5; the match to TRBD2 covers 8 bases. The CDR3 covers 16 residues. CDR1 and CDR2 (germline): MDHEN, SYDVKM. With 6 bases clipped from V and 5 bases from J, the junction kept 14 bases outside the gene matches. The CDR3 is CASRAWGRGEKETQYF. The CDR3, as DNA: TGTGCCAGCAGGGCCTGGGGGCGGGGGGAAAAGGAGACCCAGTACTTC.

The table lists this clone with a few counts. CDR3 DNA: TGTGCCAGCGGGAGTACTGAAGCTTTCTTT. Its protein product is CASGSTEAFF. V is TRBV5-5 and J is TRBJ1-1; D not certain. The V end lost 7 bases, the J end lost 5 bases, and 6 bases lay between the germline ends. Looked up from germline, CDR1 is SGHKS and CDR2 is YYEKEE (reference sequence). The CDR3 is 10 amino acids. Drawing the rest from reference TRBV5-5 and TRBJ1-1, the complete variable domain is DAGVTQSPTHLIKTRGQQVTLRCSPISGHKSVSWYQQVLGQGPQFIFQYYEKEERGRGNFPDRFSARQFPNYSSELNVNALLLGDSALYLCASGSTEAFFGQGTRLTVV.

The chain combines TRBV2 with TRBJ2-3; the D is unclear. Trimming cost V 5 bases and J 0 bases, with 9 bases left between them. This CDR3 comprises 14 residues. The germline V gene encodes CDR1 SNHLY and CDR2 FYNNEI. The CDR3 loop reads CASSSTSSTDTQYF. CDR3 sequence (DNA): TGTGCCAGCAGTTCGACTTCTAGCACAGATACGCAGTATTTT. The full variable domain, rest sourced from reference TRBV2 and TRBJ2-3, is EPEVTQTPSHQVTQMGQEVILRCVPISNHLYFYWYRQILGQKVEFLVSFYNNEISEKSEIFDDQFSVERPDGSNFTLKIRSTKLEDSAMYFCASSSTSSTDTQYFGPGTRLTVL.

As DNA, the CDR3 is TGTGCCAGCAGTGCCTACGGGGGGGATCAGCCCCAGCATTTT. Protein product: CASSAYGGDQPQHF. V is TRBV2 and J is TRBJ1-5; possibly TRBD1 for D (5 bases). V was trimmed by 4 bases and J by 5 bases, leaving 12 bases between them. CDR1 and CDR2 (germline): SNHLY, FYNNEI. The CDR3 is made up of 14 amino acids.

The V gene is TRBV5-1, the J gene TRBJ2-5, with 10 bases aligning to TRBD2. There are 16 residues in the CDR3. Germline CDR1 and CDR2: SGHRS and YFSETQ. J gave up 2 bases and V 4 bases, and 8 bases lay outside the gene matches. CDR3 in DNA: TGCGCCAGCAGCACCGGACTAGCGGATTATCAAGAGACCCAGTACTTC. Translating it yields CASSTGLADYQETQYF. The full variable domain, completed using reference TRBV5-1 and TRBJ2-5, is KAGVTQTPRYLIKTRGQQVTLSCSPISGHRSVSWYQQTPGQGLQFLFEYFSETQRNKGNFPGRFSGRQFSNSRSEMNVSTLELGDSALYLCASSTGLADYQETQYFGPGTRLLVL.